This T cell receptor beta chain was sequenced in a study of lymphopenia after photon versus proton radiotherapy. Findings of the study overall: Authors raise, but do not show, better survival with proton therapy. Larger post-nadir TCR diversity loss correlated inversely with survival in deceased patients.

From germline, CDR1 is SGHNT and CDR2 YYREEE (reference sequence). V trimming: 0 bases; J trimming: 4 bases; junction bases outside the gene matches: 6. The CDR3 is made up of 15 amino acids. Of note for this clone: As yet, its antigen is unknown.

Profiled with immunoSEQ multiplex PCR; TCRdb holds only in-frame clones, not every one. Counted here are about 40,000 clones, roughly 86% occurring once; the ten biggest clones make up about 9.3%. This rearrangement joins TRBV5-4 to TRBJ1-1; TRBD1 matches at 7 bases. The sample here was peripheral blood, taken from a patient treated with proton-based radiotherapy. The TCR originated in a woman between 65 and 79 years old with pancreatic cancer. Some clones in this sample may be carry-over from other donors' samples. The CDR3 spells CASSLGQGVGTEAFF. The CDR3 region has the DNA TGTGCCAGCAGCTTGGGCCAGGGGGTCGGCACTGAAGCTTTCTTT.